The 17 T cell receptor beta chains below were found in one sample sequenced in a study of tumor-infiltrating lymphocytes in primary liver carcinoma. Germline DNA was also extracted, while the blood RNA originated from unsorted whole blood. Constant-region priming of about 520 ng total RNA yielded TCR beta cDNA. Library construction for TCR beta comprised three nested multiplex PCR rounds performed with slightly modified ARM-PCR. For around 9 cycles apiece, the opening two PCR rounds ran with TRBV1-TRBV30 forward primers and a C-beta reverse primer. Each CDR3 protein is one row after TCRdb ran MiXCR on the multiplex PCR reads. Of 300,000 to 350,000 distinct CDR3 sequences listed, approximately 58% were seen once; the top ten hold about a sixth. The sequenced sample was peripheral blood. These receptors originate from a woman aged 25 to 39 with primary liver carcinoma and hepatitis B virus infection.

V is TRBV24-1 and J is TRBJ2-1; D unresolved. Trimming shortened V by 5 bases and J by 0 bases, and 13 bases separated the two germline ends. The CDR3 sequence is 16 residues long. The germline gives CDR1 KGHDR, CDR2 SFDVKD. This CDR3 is CATSAPWVGSYNEQFF. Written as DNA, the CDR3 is TGTGCCACCAGTGCTCCATGGGTTGGCTCCTACAATGAGCAGTTCTTC.

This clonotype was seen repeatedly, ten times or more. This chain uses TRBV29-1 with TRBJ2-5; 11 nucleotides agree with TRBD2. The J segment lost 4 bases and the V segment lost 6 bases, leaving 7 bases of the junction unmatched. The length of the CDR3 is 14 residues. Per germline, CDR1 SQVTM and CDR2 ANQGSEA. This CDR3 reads CSVLPGLAGETQYF. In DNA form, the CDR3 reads TGCAGCGTACTTCCCGGACTAGCGGGAGAGACCCAGTACTTC.

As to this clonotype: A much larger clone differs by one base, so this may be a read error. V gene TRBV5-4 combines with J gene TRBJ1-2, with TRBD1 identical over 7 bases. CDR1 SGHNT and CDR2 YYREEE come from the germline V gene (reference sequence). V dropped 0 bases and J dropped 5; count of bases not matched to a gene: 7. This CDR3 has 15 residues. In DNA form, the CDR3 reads TGTGCCAGCAGCTTGGAACAGGGGAGTAAGTATGGCTACACCTTC. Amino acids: CASSLEQGSKYGYTF.

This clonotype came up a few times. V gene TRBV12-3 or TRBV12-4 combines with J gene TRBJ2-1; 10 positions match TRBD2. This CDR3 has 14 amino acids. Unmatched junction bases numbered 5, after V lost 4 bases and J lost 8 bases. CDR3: CASSSAGGPYEQFF. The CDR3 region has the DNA TGTGCCAGCAGTTCAGCGGGAGGGCCCTATGAGCAGTTCTTC.

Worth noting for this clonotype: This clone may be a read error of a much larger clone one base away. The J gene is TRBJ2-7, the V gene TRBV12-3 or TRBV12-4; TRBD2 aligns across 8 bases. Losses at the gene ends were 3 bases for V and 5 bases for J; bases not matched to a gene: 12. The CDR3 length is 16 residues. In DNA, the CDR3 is TGTGCCAGCAGTTTGGGACTAGTGGGAGGGTACCACGAGCAGTACTTC. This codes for CASSLGLVGGYHEQYF.

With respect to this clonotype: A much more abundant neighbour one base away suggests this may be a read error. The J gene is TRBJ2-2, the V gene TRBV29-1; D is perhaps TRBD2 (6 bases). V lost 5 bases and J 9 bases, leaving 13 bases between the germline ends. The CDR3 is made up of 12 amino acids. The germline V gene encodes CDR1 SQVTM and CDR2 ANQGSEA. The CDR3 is CSVQAGSRELFF. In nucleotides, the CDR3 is TGCAGCGTTCAGGCGGGGTCCCGGGAGCTGTTTTTT.

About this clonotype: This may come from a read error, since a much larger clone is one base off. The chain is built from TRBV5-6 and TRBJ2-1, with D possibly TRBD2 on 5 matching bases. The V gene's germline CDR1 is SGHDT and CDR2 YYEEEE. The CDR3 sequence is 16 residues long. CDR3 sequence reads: CASNLRERSSYNEQFF. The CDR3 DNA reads TGTGCCAGCAACTTGAGGGAGCGTAGCTCCTACAATGAGCAGTTCTTC.

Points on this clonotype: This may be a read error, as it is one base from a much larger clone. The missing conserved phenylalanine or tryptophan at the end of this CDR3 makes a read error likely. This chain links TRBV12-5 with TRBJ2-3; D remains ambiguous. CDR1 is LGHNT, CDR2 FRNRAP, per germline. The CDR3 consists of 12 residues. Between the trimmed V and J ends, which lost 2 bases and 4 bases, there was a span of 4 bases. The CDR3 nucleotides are TGTGCTAGTGGTTTGAATCCAGATACGCAGTATCTT. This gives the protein CASGLNPDTQYL.

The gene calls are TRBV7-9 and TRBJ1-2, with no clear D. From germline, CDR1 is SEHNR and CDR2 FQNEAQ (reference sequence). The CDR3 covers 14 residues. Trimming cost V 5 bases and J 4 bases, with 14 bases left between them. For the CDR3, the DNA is TGTGCCAGCAGCCCCACTCCGGGGTTCTATGGCTACACCTTC. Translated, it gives CASSPTPGFYGYTF.

CDR3 residues: CASSLDLVIPNKQFF. The CDR3 DNA follows: TGTGCCAGCAGCTTAGACCTAGTGATCCCAAATAAGCAGTTCTTC. The chain uses TRBV11-2 and TRBJ2-1; D not certain. CDR3 length equals 15 residues. V was pared by 0 bases and J by 11 bases, with 17 bases between. Germline V gene sequence: CDR1 SGHAT, CDR2 FQNNGV.

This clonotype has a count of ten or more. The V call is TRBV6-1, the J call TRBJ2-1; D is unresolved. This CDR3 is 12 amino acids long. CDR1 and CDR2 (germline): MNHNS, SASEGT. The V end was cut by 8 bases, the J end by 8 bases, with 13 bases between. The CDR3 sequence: CASLDQSHEQFF. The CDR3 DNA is TGTGCCAGCTTGGACCAGAGCCATGAGCAGTTCTTC.

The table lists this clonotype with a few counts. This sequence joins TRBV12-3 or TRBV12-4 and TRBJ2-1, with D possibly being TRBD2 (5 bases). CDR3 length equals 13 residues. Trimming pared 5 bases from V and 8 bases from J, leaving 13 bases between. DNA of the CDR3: TGTGCCAGCAGTACCACTAGGCACGATGAGCAGTTCTTC. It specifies CASSTTRHDEQFF.

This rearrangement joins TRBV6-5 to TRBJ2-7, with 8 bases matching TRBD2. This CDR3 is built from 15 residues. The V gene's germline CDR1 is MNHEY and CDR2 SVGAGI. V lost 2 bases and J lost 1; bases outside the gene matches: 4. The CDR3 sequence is CASSYKTSGSYEQYF. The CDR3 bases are TGTGCCAGCAGTTACAAAACTAGCGGATCCTACGAGCAGTACTTC.

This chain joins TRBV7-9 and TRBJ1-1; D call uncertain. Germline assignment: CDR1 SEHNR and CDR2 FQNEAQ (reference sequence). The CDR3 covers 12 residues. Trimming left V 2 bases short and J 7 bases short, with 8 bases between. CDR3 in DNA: TGTGCCAGCAGCTTAAGTAGCATTGAAGCTTTCTTT. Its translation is CASSLSSIEAFF. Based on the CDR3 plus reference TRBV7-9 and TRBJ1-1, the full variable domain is DTGVSQNPRHKITKRGQNVTFRCDPISEHNRLYWYRQTLGQGPEFLTYFQNEAQLEKSRLLSDRFSAERPKGSFSTLEIQRTEQGDSAMYLCASSLSSIEAFFGQGTRLTVV.

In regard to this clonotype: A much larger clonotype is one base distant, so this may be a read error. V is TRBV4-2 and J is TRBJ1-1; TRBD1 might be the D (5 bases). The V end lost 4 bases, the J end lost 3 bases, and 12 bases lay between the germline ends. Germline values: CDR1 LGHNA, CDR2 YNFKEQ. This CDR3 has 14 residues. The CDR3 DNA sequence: TGTGCCAGCAGCCGAGTAGGGGACTACACTGAAGCTTTCTTT. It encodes CASSRVGDYTEAFF.

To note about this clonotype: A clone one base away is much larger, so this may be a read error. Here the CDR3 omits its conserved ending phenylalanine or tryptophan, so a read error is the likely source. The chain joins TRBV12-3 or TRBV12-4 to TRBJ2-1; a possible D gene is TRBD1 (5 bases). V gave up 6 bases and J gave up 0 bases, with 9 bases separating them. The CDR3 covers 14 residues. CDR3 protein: CASSSTDSYNEQFL. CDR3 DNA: TGTGCCAGCAGCTCGACAGACTCCTACAATGAGCAGTTCCTC.

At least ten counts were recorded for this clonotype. The CDR3 DNA reads TGTGCCAGCAGCCCTCGTGTAGGGGGCAACGACAATGAGCAGTTCTTC. Translating it yields CASSPRVGGNDNEQFF. The chain has TRBV11-2 and TRBJ2-1, with 7 bases lining up with TRBD1. The CDR3 runs to 16 residues. Germline CDR1 is SGHAT and CDR2 is FQNNGV. J gave up 5 bases and V 5 bases, and 12 bases lay outside the gene matches.